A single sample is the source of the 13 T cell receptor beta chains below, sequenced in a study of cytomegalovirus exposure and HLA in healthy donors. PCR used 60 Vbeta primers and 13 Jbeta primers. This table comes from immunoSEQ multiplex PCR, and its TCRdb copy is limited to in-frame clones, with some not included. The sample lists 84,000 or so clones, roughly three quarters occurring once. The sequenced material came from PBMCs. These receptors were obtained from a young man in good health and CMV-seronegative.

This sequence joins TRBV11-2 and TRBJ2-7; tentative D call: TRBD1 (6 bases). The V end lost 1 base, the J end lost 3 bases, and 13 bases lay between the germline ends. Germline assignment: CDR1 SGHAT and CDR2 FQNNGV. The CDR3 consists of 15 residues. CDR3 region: CASSLVAGAIYEQYF. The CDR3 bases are TGTGCCAGCAGCTTAGTCGCAGGGGCGATCTACGAGCAGTACTTC.

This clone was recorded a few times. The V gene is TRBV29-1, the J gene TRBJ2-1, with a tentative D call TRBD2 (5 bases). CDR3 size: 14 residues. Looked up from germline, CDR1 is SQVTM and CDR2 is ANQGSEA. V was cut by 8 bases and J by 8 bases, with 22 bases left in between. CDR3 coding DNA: TGCAGCCTAAAGGGAGCCGGGGAGACGGATGAGCAGTTCTTC. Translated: CSLKGAGETDEQFF.

The CDR3 loop reads CASSLANRGETEAFF. The CDR3 nucleotides read TGCGCCAGCAGCTTGGCCAACAGGGGAGAAACTGAAGCTTTCTTT. J is TRBJ1-1 and V is TRBV5-1, with 7 bases fitting TRBD1. Germline CDR1 reads SGHRS; CDR2 reads YFSETQ. The CDR3 covers 15 residues. The ends lost 0 bases at V and 5 bases at J; junction bases unmatched: 7. The complete variable domain, with remaining parts taken from reference TRBV5-1 and TRBJ1-1, reads KAGVTQTPRYLIKTRGQQVTLSCSPISGHRSVSWYQQTPGQGLQFLFEYFSETQRNKGNFPGRFSGRQFSNSRSEMNVSTLELGDSALYLCASSLANRGETEAFFGQGTRLTVV.

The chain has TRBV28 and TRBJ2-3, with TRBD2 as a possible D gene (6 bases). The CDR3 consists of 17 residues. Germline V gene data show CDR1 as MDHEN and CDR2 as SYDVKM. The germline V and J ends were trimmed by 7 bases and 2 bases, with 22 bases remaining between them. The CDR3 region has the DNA TGTGCCAGCAATCCGCTAGCGACTGCGACTAACACAGATACGCAGTATTTT. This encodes CASNPLATATNTDTQYF.

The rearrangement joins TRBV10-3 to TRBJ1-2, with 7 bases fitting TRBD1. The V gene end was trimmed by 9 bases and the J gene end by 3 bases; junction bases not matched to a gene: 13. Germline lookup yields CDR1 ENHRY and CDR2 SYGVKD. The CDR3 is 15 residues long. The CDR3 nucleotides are TGTGCCATAGGTGAAGGGGGCGAGGGGGACTATGGCTACACCTTC. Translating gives CAIGEGGEGDYGYTF.

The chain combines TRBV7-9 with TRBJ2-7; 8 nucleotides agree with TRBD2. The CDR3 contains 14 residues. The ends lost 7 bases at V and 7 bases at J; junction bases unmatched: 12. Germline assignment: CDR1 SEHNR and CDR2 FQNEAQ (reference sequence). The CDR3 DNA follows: TGTGCCAGCACCGGGGGGGGCTGGGTAGGAGAGCAGTACTTC. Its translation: CASTGGGWVGEQYF.

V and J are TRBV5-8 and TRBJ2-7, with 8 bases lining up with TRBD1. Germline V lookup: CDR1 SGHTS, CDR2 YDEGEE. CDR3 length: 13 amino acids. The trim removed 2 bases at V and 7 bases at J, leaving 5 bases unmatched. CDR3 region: CASSLTRGREQYF. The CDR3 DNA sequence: TGTGCCAGCAGCTTAACCAGGGGGCGAGAGCAGTACTTC.

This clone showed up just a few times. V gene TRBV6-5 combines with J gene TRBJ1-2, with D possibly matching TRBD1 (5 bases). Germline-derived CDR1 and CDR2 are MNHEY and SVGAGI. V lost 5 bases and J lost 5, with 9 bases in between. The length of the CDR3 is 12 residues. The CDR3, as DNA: TGTGCCAGCAGTCTACAGGAGTATGGCTACACCTTC. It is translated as CASSLQEYGYTF.

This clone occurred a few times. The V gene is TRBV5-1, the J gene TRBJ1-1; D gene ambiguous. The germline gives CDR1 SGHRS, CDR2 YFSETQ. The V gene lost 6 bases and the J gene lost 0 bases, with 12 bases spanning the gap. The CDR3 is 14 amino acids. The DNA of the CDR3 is TGCGCCAGCAAGAGGGAAAGCATGAACACTGAAGCTTTCTTT. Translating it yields CASKRESMNTEAFF.

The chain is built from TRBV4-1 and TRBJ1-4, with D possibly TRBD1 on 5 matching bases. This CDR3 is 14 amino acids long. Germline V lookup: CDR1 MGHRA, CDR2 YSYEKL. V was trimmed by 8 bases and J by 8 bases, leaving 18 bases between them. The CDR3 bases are TGCGCCAGCCGCCGGCAGGGTGAGGAAGAAAAACTGTTTTTT. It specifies CASRRQGEEEKLFF.

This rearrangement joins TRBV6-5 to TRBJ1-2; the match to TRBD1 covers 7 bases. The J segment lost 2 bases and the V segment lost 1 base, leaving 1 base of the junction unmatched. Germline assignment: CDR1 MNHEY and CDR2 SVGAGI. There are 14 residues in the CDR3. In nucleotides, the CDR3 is TGTGCCAGCAGTTACTTGACAGGGAACTATGGCTACACCTTC. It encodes CASSYLTGNYGYTF.

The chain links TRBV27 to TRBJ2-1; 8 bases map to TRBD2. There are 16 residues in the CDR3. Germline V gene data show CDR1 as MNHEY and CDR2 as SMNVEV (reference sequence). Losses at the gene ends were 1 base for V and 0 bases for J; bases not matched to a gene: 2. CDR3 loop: CASSLLAGSSYNEQFF. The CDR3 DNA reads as TGTGCCAGCAGTTTATTAGCGGGAAGCTCCTACAATGAGCAGTTCTTC.

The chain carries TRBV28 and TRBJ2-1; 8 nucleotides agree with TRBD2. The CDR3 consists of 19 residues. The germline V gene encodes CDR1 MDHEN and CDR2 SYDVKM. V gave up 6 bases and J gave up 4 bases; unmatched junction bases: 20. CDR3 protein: CASRSAFGRTGGRYNEQFF. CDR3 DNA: TGTGCCAGCAGAAGCGCCTTCGGGCGGACGGGGGGGAGGTACAATGAGCAGTTCTTC.